These T cell receptor beta chains were read from a single sample in a study of T cell changes during pregnancy in multiple sclerosis. Generated by immunoSEQ multiplex PCR, the TCRdb table keeps only in-frame clones and is missing some. This sample yields roughly 76,000 clones, of which 90% to 95% are seen a single time; 0.47% belongs to the top ten. The starting material was CD4+ T cells from peripheral blood mononuclear cells, obtained in the second trimester of pregnancy. The receptors were gathered from a female donor with multiple sclerosis, enrolled in a pregnancy study. The CDR3 runs from the conserved cysteine through the conserved F or W. The D gene is left open where the match is weak. Not all rows give a size; the values are once, few, many and, for expanded clones, a class.

clone_size: NA
d_call: TRBD1
v_call: TRBV2
j_call: TRBJ1-5
cdr3_nt: TGTGCCAGCAGGGCAGGGACAGGGGGCAAGGAGCCCCAGCATTTT
cdr3_aa: CASRAGTGGKEPQHF

clone_size: NA
d_call: TRBD2
v_call: TRBV5-1
j_call: TRBJ2-1
cdr3_nt: TGCACCAGCAGCTTTATGGCTAGCGGCTACAATGAGCAGTTCTTC
cdr3_aa: CTSSFMASGYNEQFF

clone_size: NA
d_call: TRBD1
v_call: TRBV7-2
j_call: TRBJ1-1
cdr3_nt: TGTGCCAGCAGCTTAGTGACAGGGGGGACGAACACTGAAGCTTTCTTT
cdr3_aa: CASSLVTGGTNTEAFF

clone_size: NA
d_call: TRBD1
v_call: TRBV10-3
j_call: TRBJ1-1
cdr3_nt: TGTGCCATCAAGTTGACAGGGGGCGGCGAAGCTTTCTTT
cdr3_aa: CAIKLTGGGEAFF

clone_size: NA
d_call: TRBD1
v_call: TRBV7-3
j_call: TRBJ1-6
cdr3_nt: TGTGCCAGCAGCTTAAGACAGGGGAATTCACCCCTCCACTTT
cdr3_aa: CASSLRQGNSPLHF

clone_size: NA
d_call: NA
v_call: TRBV6-6
j_call: TRBJ2-4
cdr3_nt: TGTGCCAGCAGTTACTTGGAGACTCAGTACTTC
cdr3_aa: CASSYLETQYF

clone_size: NA
d_call: NA
v_call: TRBV6-1
j_call: TRBJ1-5
cdr3_nt: TGTGCCAGCAGTGAAGATCAGGGCGGTCAGCCCCAGCATTTT
cdr3_aa: CASSEDQGGQPQHF

clone_size: NA
d_call: TRBD1
v_call: TRBV6-5
j_call: TRBJ1-4
cdr3_nt: TGTGCCAGCAGTTCAACAGGGGGAGGTAATGAAAAACTGTTTTTT
cdr3_aa: CASSSTGGGNEKLFF

clone_size: NA
d_call: TRBD1
v_call: TRBV7-2
j_call: TRBJ1-1
cdr3_nt: TGTGCCAGCCTCCCCAGGGGGATTATGAACACTGAAGCTTTCTTT
cdr3_aa: CASLPRGIMNTEAFF

clone_size: NA
d_call: NA
v_call: TRBV5-1
j_call: TRBJ2-5
cdr3_nt: TGCGCCAGCAGCGCTCTGTCTCAGGAAGGGACCCAGTACTTC
cdr3_aa: CASSALSQEGTQYF

clone_size: NA
d_call: TRBD1
v_call: TRBV5-1
j_call: TRBJ2-1
cdr3_nt: TGCGCCAGCAGCTTGGGATACTCCCGGGACAGGGGTGTGAGTAATGAGCAGTTCTTC
cdr3_aa: CASSLGYSRDRGVSNEQFF

clone_size: NA
d_call: NA
v_call: TRBV2
j_call: TRBJ1-5
cdr3_nt: TGTGCCAGCAGGAGGACGGGGAATCAGCCCCAGCATTTT
cdr3_aa: CASRRTGNQPQHF

clone_size: NA
d_call: NA
v_call: TRBV19
j_call: TRBJ1-4
cdr3_nt: TGTGCCAGTAGCAGCGGTGAATGGATGGAAAAACTGTTTTTT
cdr3_aa: CASSSGEWMEKLFF

clone_size: NA
d_call: NA
v_call: TRBV2
j_call: TRBJ1-5
cdr3_nt: TGTGCCAGCAGTGAGGGTAGGACGGGGATCAATCAGCCCCAGCATTTT
cdr3_aa: CASSEGRTGINQPQHF

clone_size: NA
d_call: NA
v_call: TRBV6-5
j_call: TRBJ1-5
cdr3_nt: TGTGCCAGCAGTGAACAGGGTGTAAATCAGCCCCAGCATTTT
cdr3_aa: CASSEQGVNQPQHF

clone_size: NA
d_call: TRBD1
v_call: TRBV5-6
j_call: TRBJ1-2
cdr3_nt: TGTGCCAGCAGCAGATCAGGGGGCTTCTATGGCTACACCTTC
cdr3_aa: CASSRSGGFYGYTF

clone_size: NA
d_call: NA
v_call: TRBV21-1
j_call: TRBJ1-1
cdr3_nt: TGTGCCAGCAGCAAAGAGAGGGGGCTCTACACTGAAGCTTTCTTT
cdr3_aa: CASSKERGLYTEAFF

clone_size: once
d_call: TRBD1
v_call: TRBV10-3
j_call: TRBJ2-7
cdr3_nt: TGTGCCATCACCCCGGACAGGGACGTCTACGAGCAGTACTTC
cdr3_aa: CAITPDRDVYEQYF

clone_size: NA
d_call: NA
v_call: TRBV7-9
j_call: TRBJ1-1
cdr3_nt: TGTGCCAGCATCCGAGACACTGAAGCTTTCTTT
cdr3_aa: CASIRDTEAFF

clone_size: NA
d_call: NA
v_call: TRBV29-1
j_call: TRBJ1-4
cdr3_nt: TGCAGCGTTGAATCAGGGTGGAGTGATGAAAAACTGTTTTTT
cdr3_aa: CSVESGWSDEKLFF

clone_size: NA
d_call: TRBD1
v_call: TRBV2
j_call: TRBJ1-1
cdr3_nt: TGTGCCAGCAGGGCTGAGACAGGGCCTAGCGAAGCTTTCTTT
cdr3_aa: CASRAETGPSEAFF

clone_size: few
d_call: TRBD2
v_call: TRBV4-2
j_call: TRBJ2-1
cdr3_nt: TGTGCCAGCAGCCAGACTAGCGGGAACTCCTACAATGAGCAGTTCTTC
cdr3_aa: CASSQTSGNSYNEQFF

clone_size: NA
d_call: NA
v_call: TRBV19
j_call: TRBJ2-6
cdr3_nt: TGTGCCAGTAGCATGGGGGCCGGGGCTGGGGCCAACGTCCTGACTTTC
cdr3_aa: CASSMGAGAGANVLTF

clone_size: NA
d_call: TRBD2
v_call: TRBV5-1
j_call: TRBJ2-3
cdr3_nt: TGCGCCAGCAGCTTGGCCGTTGCGGCTAGCGGGAGAGATACGCAGTATTTT
cdr3_aa: CASSLAVAASGRDTQYF

clone_size: NA
d_call: NA
v_call: TRBV11-3
j_call: TRBJ1-1
cdr3_nt: TGTGCCAGCAGGGGGAGGGCCACTGAAGCTTTCTTT
cdr3_aa: CASRGRATEAFF

clone_size: NA
d_call: NA
v_call: TRBV6-1
j_call: TRBJ1-2
cdr3_nt: TGTGCCAGCAGTGAAGGGTTAGGGGATCGCTATGGCTACACCTTC
cdr3_aa: CASSEGLGDRYGYTF

clone_size: once
d_call: TRBD2
v_call: TRBV5-1
j_call: TRBJ2-7
cdr3_nt: TGCGCCAGCAGCTTGGAACGGGAGGGCGAGCAGTACTTC
cdr3_aa: CASSLEREGEQYF

clone_size: NA
d_call: TRBD1
v_call: TRBV5-1
j_call: TRBJ1-1
cdr3_nt: TGCGCCAGCAGCATAAATCCCAAGCCGGGACAGGGTAGTTTT
cdr3_aa: CASSINPKPGQGSF

clone_size: NA
d_call: NA
v_call: TRBV14
j_call: TRBJ2-4
cdr3_nt: TGTGCCAGCAGCCAACCCAGGGGTAACAAAAACATTCAGTACTTC
cdr3_aa: CASSQPRGNKNIQYF

clone_size: NA
d_call: TRBD1
v_call: TRBV28
j_call: TRBJ1-2
cdr3_nt: TGTGCCAGCAGTTTTTCAGGGACAGGACCAGTTCTCAGGGGCTACACCTTC
cdr3_aa: CASSFSGTGPVLRGYTF

clone_size: NA
d_call: TRBD2
v_call: TRBV2
j_call: TRBJ2-3
cdr3_nt: TGTGCCAGCAGTGCGGGCGGGGGGAACACAGATACGCAGTATTTT
cdr3_aa: CASSAGGGNTDTQYF

clone_size: NA
d_call: TRBD2
v_call: TRBV5-1
j_call: TRBJ2-5
cdr3_nt: TGCGCCAGCAGCTCCATTAGCGGGTGGGAAGAGACCCAGTACTTC
cdr3_aa: CASSSISGWEETQYF

clone_size: NA
d_call: TRBD1
v_call: TRBV15
j_call: TRBJ1-1
cdr3_nt: TGTGCCACCAGCAGGGACAGGGATACTGAAGCTTTCTTT
cdr3_aa: CATSRDRDTEAFF

clone_size: NA
d_call: TRBD2
v_call: TRBV30
j_call: TRBJ2-1
cdr3_nt: TGTGCCTGGAGTTTGGGGAGCGGGGTGTACAATGAGCAGTTCTTC
cdr3_aa: CAWSLGSGVYNEQFF

clone_size: NA
d_call: TRBD1
v_call: TRBV19
j_call: TRBJ1-5
cdr3_nt: TGTGCCAGTAGTGGCCGGGACAGGGGGTTTCAGCCCCAGCATTTT
cdr3_aa: CASSGRDRGFQPQHF

clone_size: NA
d_call: NA
v_call: TRBV5-4
j_call: TRBJ2-1
cdr3_nt: TGTGCCAGCAGCACGGGAAGCATATCCTACAATGAGCAGTTCTTC
cdr3_aa: CASSTGSISYNEQFF

clone_size: NA
d_call: TRBD1
v_call: TRBV4-3
j_call: TRBJ2-2
cdr3_nt: TGCGCCAGCAGCCGGGACAGGGGGCTCACCGGGGAGCTGTTTTTT
cdr3_aa: CASSRDRGLTGELFF

clone_size: NA
d_call: NA
v_call: TRBV28
j_call: TRBJ2-2
cdr3_nt: TGTGCCAGCAGTTTCCCCGGTGGGGGCACTGTGGTTACCGGGGAGCTGTTTTTT
cdr3_aa: CASSFPGGGTVVTGELFF

clone_size: NA
d_call: NA
v_call: TRBV27
j_call: TRBJ2-7
cdr3_nt: TGTGCCAGCAGTTCGGGTGCAGGGGGGTACGAGCAGTACTTC
cdr3_aa: CASSSGAGGYEQYF

clone_size: NA
d_call: TRBD1
v_call: TRBV10-3
j_call: TRBJ2-7
cdr3_nt: TGTGCCATCAATAAATCTCCGGGACAGGAATCTTACGAGCAGTACTTC
cdr3_aa: CAINKSPGQESYEQYF

clone_size: NA
d_call: NA
v_call: TRBV10-3
j_call: TRBJ1-1
cdr3_nt: TGTGCCATCAGCCCGGACATGAACACTGAAGCTTTCTTT
cdr3_aa: CAISPDMNTEAFF

clone_size: NA
d_call: NA
v_call: TRBV6-5
j_call: TRBJ1-2
cdr3_nt: TGTGCCAGCAGTTACTCGTCCCAAAACTATGGCTACACCTTC
cdr3_aa: CASSYSSQNYGYTF

clone_size: NA
d_call: TRBD1
v_call: TRBV5-4
j_call: TRBJ1-4
cdr3_nt: TGTGCCAGTACGACAGGGGGCACAACTAATGAAAAACTGTTTTTT
cdr3_aa: CASTTGGTTNEKLFF

clone_size: NA
d_call: TRBD1
v_call: TRBV18
j_call: TRBJ1-1
cdr3_nt: TGTGCCAGCTCAAGGAGTGGACAGGGGAACACTGAAGCTTTCTTT
cdr3_aa: CASSRSGQGNTEAFF